A single sample is the source of the 19 T cell receptor beta chains below, sequenced in a study of OX40 agonist ivuxolimab in advanced cancers. Profiled with immunoSEQ multiplex PCR; TCRdb holds only in-frame clones, not every one. This table has approximately 87,000 clones, 92% appearing once. Sample: CD4+ or CD8+ T cells sorted from blood, taken in a trial of the OX40 agonist ivuxolimab. These receptors were obtained from an adult with an advanced solid tumor such as melanoma, head and neck, liver or kidney cancer.

J is TRBJ2-7 and V is TRBV5-8; possible D gene TRBD1, 6 bases. This CDR3 is 15 amino acids long. CDR1 and CDR2 (germline): SGHTS, YDEGEE. V dropped 3 bases and J dropped 5 bases, with 18 bases sitting between them. This CDR3 is CASSWGRTTGNEQYF. DNA for the CDR3: TGTGCCAGCAGCTGGGGTCGGACGACAGGCAACGAGCAGTACTTC.

V usage is TRBV7-9 and J usage is TRBJ2-7; the D gene could be TRBD1 or TRBD2 (5 bases each). Trimming removed 1 base at V and 2 bases at J, with 24 bases between. The CDR3 length is 19 residues. Per germline, CDR1 SEHNR and CDR2 FQNEAQ (reference sequence). The CDR3 sequence is CASSLGIGTDGATPYEQYF. CDR3 DNA sequence: TGTGCCAGCAGCTTAGGTATCGGGACGGACGGAGCGACTCCCTACGAGCAGTACTTC. The variable domain in full, with the rest retrieved from reference TRBV7-9 and TRBJ2-7, is DTGVSQNPRHKITKRGQNVTFRCDPISEHNRLYWYRQTLGQGPEFLTYFQNEAQLEKSRLLSDRFSAERPKGSFSTLEIQRTEQGDSAMYLCASSLGIGTDGATPYEQYFGPGTRLTVT.

On this clone: Other DNA sequences in this sample translate to the same CDR3. The chain is built from TRBV7-3 and TRBJ2-3, with D perhaps being TRBD1 or TRBD2 (6 bases each). This CDR3 has 14 residues. V lost 5 bases and J lost 1, with 10 bases in between. Looked up from germline, CDR1 is SGHTA and CDR2 is FQGTGA. CDR3 sequence (DNA): TGTGCCAGCAGCCTAAGGGGGGGCACAGATACGCAGTATTTT. This sequence encodes CASSLRGGTDTQYF.

The chain links TRBV5-6 to TRBJ2-5; D gene unclear. V lost 0 bases, J lost 5 bases, and 8 bases lay in between. This CDR3 region has 13 residues. The V gene's germline CDR1 is SGHDT and CDR2 YYEEEE. CDR3 region: CASSLGQTETQYF. Here the CDR3 DNA reads TGTGCCAGCAGCTTGGGGCAAACGGAGACCCAGTACTTC.

This chain uses TRBV4-1 with TRBJ2-5, with unresolved D. Germline-derived CDR1 and CDR2 are MGHRA and YSYEKL. This CDR3 is built from 14 residues. V lost 1 base, J lost 1 base, and 7 bases lay in between. This CDR3 is CASSQGLTQETQYF. The CDR3 region has the DNA TGCGCCAGCAGCCAAGGTCTGACCCAAGAGACCCAGTACTTC.

The J gene is TRBJ2-3, the V gene TRBV29-1; the match to TRBD2 covers 8 bases. This CDR3 spans 15 amino acids. CDR1 and CDR2 (germline): SQVTM, ANQGSEA. Trimming removed 4 bases from V and 2 bases from J; junction bases left unmatched: 8. The CDR3, as DNA: TGCAGCGTTGTAGGCGGGAGGCACTCCACAGATACGCAGTATTTT. Residues: CSVVGGRHSTDTQYF.

The genes are TRBV14 and TRBJ2-5; 10 bases align to TRBD2. The CDR3 extends over 16 amino acids. V lost 1 base and J lost 5; bases outside the gene matches: 7. Germline V lookup: CDR1 SGHDN, CDR2 FVKESK. The CDR3 here is CASSQGSHSGRETQYF. The CDR3 nucleotides are TGTGCCAGCAGCCAAGGGAGTCATAGCGGGAGGGAGACCCAGTACTTC.

The genes are TRBV7-8 and TRBJ2-1; tentatively, D is TRBD1 (6 bases). V dropped 6 bases and J dropped 5 bases, with 26 bases sitting between them. The CDR3 sequence is 18 residues long. CDR1 is SGHVS, CDR2 FQNEAQ, per germline. CDR3 region: CASSQFRVRDTKDNEQFF. The CDR3 DNA reads TGTGCCAGCAGTCAATTTAGGGTGAGGGACACCAAGGACAATGAGCAGTTCTTC.

The rearrangement links TRBV5-4 to TRBJ2-4, with D possibly TRBD2 on 5 matching bases. Germline V gene data show CDR1 as SGHNT and CDR2 as YYREEE (reference sequence). The ends were cut back, 4 bases at V and 2 bases at J, with 13 bases in the middle. The CDR3 contains 15 residues. CDR3 region: CASSHDRGTKNIQYF. The CDR3 DNA follows: TGTGCCAGCAGCCATGACCGGGGTACCAAAAACATTCAGTACTTC.

The chain carries TRBV29-1 and TRBJ2-3; TRBD2 is a possible D gene (6 bases). The CDR3 is 16 residues long. V was clipped by 6 bases and J by 5 bases, with 24 bases between them. Per germline, CDR1 SQVTM and CDR2 ANQGSEA. Written as DNA, the CDR3 is TGCAGCGTCCCGACGGAGGGCAGGACCCCCGGAGATACGCAGTATTTT. Protein sequence: CSVPTEGRTPGDTQYF.

The V and J genes are TRBV27 and TRBJ2-1; TRBD1 aligns across 8 bases. Looked up from germline, CDR1 is MNHEY and CDR2 is SMNVEV (reference sequence). Losses at the gene ends were 7 bases for V and 6 bases for J; bases not matched to a gene: 2. The CDR3 covers 12 residues. This CDR3 reads CASIDRGNEQFF. The CDR3 DNA follows: TGTGCCAGCATCGACAGGGGCAATGAGCAGTTCTTC.

J is TRBJ2-7 and V is TRBV4-1, with D tentatively TRBD1 (5 bases). V gave up 1 base and J gave up 3 bases, with 13 bases separating them. This CDR3 has 15 residues. From germline, CDR1 is MGHRA and CDR2 YSYEKL. CDR3 nucleotide sequence: TGCGCCAGCAGCCAAGGAGGAGCCAGGGTCTACGAGCAGTACTTC. This codes for CASSQGGARVYEQYF.

This clone was observed a handful of times. The rearrangement joins TRBV9 to TRBJ1-2; D might be TRBD1 (6 bases). Germline CDR1 reads SGDLS; CDR2 reads YYNGEE. This CDR3 comprises 13 residues. The V gene lost 3 bases and the J gene lost 4 bases, with 10 bases spanning the gap. The CDR3 bases are TGTGCCAGCAGCGGAAACAGGGTCTATGGCTACACCTTC. Translated: CASSGNRVYGYTF.

V and J are TRBV7-6 and TRBJ2-5, with a weak D call TRBD2 (6 bases). This CDR3 has 16 residues. From germline, CDR1 is SGHVS and CDR2 FNYEAQ. Trimming left V 6 bases short and J 2 bases short, with 19 bases between. The CDR3 region has the DNA TGTGCCAGCAGTTATAACAAGGACTACATGCAAGAGACCCAGTACTTC. Amino acids: CASSYNKDYMQETQYF.

Remarks on this clone: The germline gene is not matched at one end of the junction; a read error may be the cause. The chain is built from TRBV13 and TRBJ1-1, with unresolved D. From germline, CDR1 is PRHDT and CDR2 FYEKMQ (reference sequence). CDR3 size: 14 residues. CDR3 in amino acids: CASSFPTRNPEAFF. CDR3 in DNA: TGTGCCAGCAGCTTCCCGACCCGGAACCCTGAAGCTTTCTTT.

V gene TRBV4-3 combines with J gene TRBJ2-7; D is possibly TRBD1 (5 bases). The CDR3 covers 15 residues. Germline V lookup: CDR1 LGHNA, CDR2 YSLEER. Trimming cost V 1 base and J 0 bases, with 10 bases left between them. The CDR3 sequence: CASSQAGAGSYEQYF. The DNA for the CDR3 is TGCGCCAGCAGCCAAGCTGGGGCAGGCTCCTACGAGCAGTACTTC.

The V and J genes are TRBV7-6 and TRBJ2-5, with D uncertain. V lost 5 bases and J lost 5, with 12 bases in between. Per the germline V gene, CDR1 is SGHVS and CDR2 is FNYEAQ. The CDR3 totals 13 residues. Written as DNA, the CDR3 is TGTGCCAGCAGCCACTCGCCGGGTGAGACCCAGTACTTC. Its protein product is CASSHSPGETQYF. Full variable domain (rest looked up from reference TRBV7-6 and TRBJ2-5): GAGVSQSPRYKVTKRGQDVALRCDPISGHVSLYWYRQALGQGPEFLTYFNYEAQQDKSGLPNDRFSAERPEGSISTLTIQRTEQRDSAMYRCASSHSPGETQYFGPGTRLLVL.

V is TRBV29-1 and J is TRBJ2-7; D not resolved. CDR3 length equals 13 residues. V lost 6 bases and J 0 bases, leaving 12 bases between the germline ends. The V gene's germline CDR1 is SQVTM and CDR2 ANQGSEA. CDR3 residues: CSVPIENSYEQYF. In DNA, the CDR3 is TGCAGCGTCCCGATTGAGAACTCCTACGAGCAGTACTTC.

This rearrangement joins TRBV6-5 to TRBJ2-7; D gene ambiguous. The CDR3 spans 14 residues. V was cut by 5 bases and J by 0 bases, with 11 bases left in between. Per germline, CDR1 MNHEY and CDR2 SVGAGI. The CDR3 is CASSHTDSSYEQYF. The DNA for the CDR3 is TGTGCCAGCAGTCATACCGACTCCTCCTACGAGCAGTACTTC.